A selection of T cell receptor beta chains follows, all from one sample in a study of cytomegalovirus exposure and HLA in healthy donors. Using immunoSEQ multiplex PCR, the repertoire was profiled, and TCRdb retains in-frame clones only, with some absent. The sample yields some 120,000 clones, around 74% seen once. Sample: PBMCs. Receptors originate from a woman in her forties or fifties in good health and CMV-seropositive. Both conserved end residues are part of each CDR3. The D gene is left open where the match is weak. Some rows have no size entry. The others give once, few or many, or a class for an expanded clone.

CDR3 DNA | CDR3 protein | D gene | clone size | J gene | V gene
TGTGCCAGCGGTCAAGGGGGGGGTCGTGGGGCCAACGTCCTGACTTTC | CASGQGGGRGANVLTF | NA | NA | TRBJ2-6 | TRBV7-3
TGTGCCAGCAGCTCACCGACTAAGCGGGGGGCGCAGTTCTTC | CASSSPTKRGAQFF | TRBD2 | NA | TRBJ2-1 | TRBV7-9
TGTGCCAGCAGCTTATCCCTTAGCGGGGGTTACAATGAGCAGTTCTTC | CASSLSLSGGYNEQFF | TRBD2 | NA | TRBJ2-1 | TRBV7-9
TGCGCCAGCAGTGACCAACTAGCGGGGGGCACAGATACGCAGTATTTT | CASSDQLAGGTDTQYF | TRBD2 | NA | TRBJ2-3 | TRBV10-1
TGTGCCAGCAGCCAAGGGACATCGGCTTTCTTT | CASSQGTSAFF | NA | NA | TRBJ1-1 | TRBV4-2
TGTGCCAGCAGCGTTACAGGGGGACGAACATCTGAGCAGTTCTTC | CASSVTGGRTSEQFF | TRBD1 | NA | TRBJ2-1 | TRBV9
TGTGCCAGCAGCGTAGGTGAGGGGGGGCAAGGAGATACGCAGTATTTT | CASSVGEGGQGDTQYF | NA | NA | TRBJ2-3 | TRBV9
TGTGCCAGCAGCTTAGAAACAGGGGTCTCTAATGAAAAACTGTTTTTT | CASSLETGVSNEKLFF | TRBD1 | NA | TRBJ1-4 | TRBV7-9
TGCGCCAGCAGCTTGGGAAACAGGGGTCCAAATGAAAAACTGTTTTTT | CASSLGNRGPNEKLFF | TRBD1 | NA | TRBJ1-4 | TRBV5-1
TGCGCCAGCAGCTTGGACGGGGGGGCCTCCAATGAGCAGTTCTTC | CASSLDGGASNEQFF | TRBD2 | NA | TRBJ2-1 | TRBV5-1
TGTGCCAGCAGACAGGGCGCCCAAATCGGTACGCAGTATTTT | CASRQGAQIGTQYF | NA | once | TRBJ2-3 | TRBV6-1
TGCAGCGTCGCTCAGGGGCGCTACACCGGGGAGCTGTTTTTT | CSVAQGRYTGELFF | NA | once | TRBJ2-2 | TRBV29-1
TGTGCTACCGGTGGGGACAGCTCCTACAATGAGCAGTTCTTC | CATGGDSSYNEQFF | TRBD1 | NA | TRBJ2-1 | TRBV6-6
TGTGCCAGCAGGCCTAGACAGGGGATGGGCAATCAGCCCCAGCATTTT | CASRPRQGMGNQPQHF | TRBD1 | NA | TRBJ1-5 | TRBV5-8
TGCGCCAGCAGCCCTAATCCTGGGGGGAGCCTTGAAGCTTTCTTT | CASSPNPGGSLEAFF | NA | NA | TRBJ1-1 | TRBV4-1
TGTGCCAGCTCTATTCAACAGGGCTACTACGAGCAGTACTTC | CASSIQQGYYEQYF | NA | NA | TRBJ2-7 | TRBV7-2
TGTGCCAGCAGCCCCCGGTCGCGGGACACAGATACGCAGTATTTT | CASSPRSRDTDTQYF | NA | NA | TRBJ2-3 | TRBV9
TGTGCCAGCAGCCCCGGACTAGCGGGGGGGCTGGAGCAGTACTTC | CASSPGLAGGLEQYF | NA | once | TRBJ2-7 | TRBV21-1
TGTGCCAGTAGTATAAGAGGAGAGGAGCTGTTTTTT | CASSIRGEELFF | NA | NA | TRBJ2-2 | TRBV19
TGCGCCAGCAGCCAAGTCGGGGGAAACGGGGGGCCATCAGATACGCAGTATTTT | CASSQVGGNGGPSDTQYF | NA | NA | TRBJ2-3 | TRBV4-1
TGTGCCATCAGTGACGTTGGCAGCGGGTACTTC | CAISDVGSGYF | NA | NA | TRBJ2-7 | TRBV10-3
TGTGCCAGCTCACCCGACAGGAGCACAGATACGCAGTATTTT | CASSPDRSTDTQYF | NA | NA | TRBJ2-3 | TRBV18
TGTGCCAGTTCCAGTCATAGCAATCAGCCCCAGCATTTT | CASSSHSNQPQHF | NA | NA | TRBJ1-5 | TRBV19
TGTGCCTGGAGTGCCCACTCAGGGATCCACGAGCAGTACTTC | CAWSAHSGIHEQYF | NA | NA | TRBJ2-7 | TRBV30
TGCGCCAGCAGCTTGGACGGGGACAGGGGGCAGGGTGGCTACACCTTC | CASSLDGDRGQGGYTF | TRBD1 | NA | TRBJ1-2 | TRBV5-1
TGTGCCAGCAGTCCCCCGACAGGACGGGGCCAGCCCCAGCATTTT | CASSPPTGRGQPQHF | NA | NA | TRBJ1-5 | TRBV28
TGTGCCAGCCTCCGGCCAGGGTCGTACAATGAGCAGTTCTTC | CASLRPGSYNEQFF | NA | NA | TRBJ2-1 | TRBV28
TGTGCCTGGAGTGTGGCTAGCGGGTATACGCAGTATTTT | CAWSVASGYTQYF | TRBD2 | NA | TRBJ2-3 | TRBV30
TGCGCCAGCAGTGATGGCAGGGTCGGCACCTATAATTCACCCCTCCACTTT | CASSDGRVGTYNSPLHF | NA | NA | TRBJ1-6 | TRBV10-2
TGCGCCAGCGGCATTACCTTTAACGGGGAGACCCAGTACTTC | CASGITFNGETQYF | NA | NA | TRBJ2-5 | TRBV5-1
TGTGCCAGCAGCTTAGAGGGGGCTAACTATGGCTACACCTTC | CASSLEGANYGYTF | NA | once | TRBJ1-2 | TRBV7-2
TGCGCCAGCACCTCTCAGGGTGCCCAGTACTTC | CASTSQGAQYF | NA | NA | TRBJ2-5 | TRBV5-1
TGTGCCATCAGTGACCCCCGAGGGAATCAGCCCCAGCATTTT | CAISDPRGNQPQHF | NA | NA | TRBJ1-5 | TRBV10-3
TGTGCCAGCTCACCTCCGGTCGGGGGGTTAAACGGGAGGACGAATGAGCAGTTCTTC | CASSPPVGGLNGRTNEQFF | TRBD2 | NA | TRBJ2-1 | TRBV18
TGTGCCAGCAGCGCGCCCTCAGGCGGGGGGAGCACTTATACGCAGTATTTT | CASSAPSGGGSTYTQYF | TRBD2 | NA | TRBJ2-3 | TRBV4-2
TGTGCCAGCAGTTTTCGAGTAAGCAATCAGCCCCAGCATTTT | CASSFRVSNQPQHF | NA | NA | TRBJ1-5 | TRBV27
TGTGCCAGCAGTCGTAGCAATCAGCCCCAGCATTTT | CASSRSNQPQHF | NA | once | TRBJ1-5 | TRBV2
TGTGCCAGCAGCTTGGTGACTAGCGGGGGGCCGGGGACCCAAGGGCAGTTCTTC | CASSLVTSGGPGTQGQFF | TRBD2 | NA | TRBJ2-1 | TRBV5-4
TGTGCCAGCAGCTTAAAGAGGCAGCCCCAGCATTTT | CASSLKRQPQHF | NA | NA | TRBJ1-5 | TRBV11-3
TGTGCCAGCAGCTTCGGGTGGTCTTCTGAAGACTACGAGCAGTACTTC | CASSFGWSSEDYEQYF | NA | few | TRBJ2-7 | TRBV5-6
TGTGCCAGCAGCTTAGCGGTTTCTAGCGGGGGGGCTTATGAGCAGTTCTTC | CASSLAVSSGGAYEQFF | TRBD2 | NA | TRBJ2-1 | TRBV7-2
TGTGCCAGCGGGGCCGGCGGGGGACCCACGGTGACGTACAATGAGCAGTTCTTC | CASGAGGGPTVTYNEQFF | TRBD2 | NA | TRBJ2-1 | TRBV2
TGTGCCAGCAGTTACTCCGGGACAGCAGATACGCAGTATTTT | CASSYSGTADTQYF | TRBD1 | NA | TRBJ2-3 | TRBV6-5